Following are 4 T cell receptor beta chains from one sample sequenced in a study of blood T cell repertoires in COVID-19. This table comes from immunoSEQ multiplex PCR, and its TCRdb copy is limited to in-frame clones, with some not included. The sample lists about 170,000 clones, roughly 86% occurring once. The sequenced sample was peripheral blood. These receptors originate from a man aged 60 to 69 with COVID-19, enrolled during active disease.

The chain employs TRBV11-2 and TRBJ1-2; 9 bases agree with TRBD1. V shed 1 base and J 6 bases; nucleotides not matched to a gene: 6. Germline lookup yields CDR1 SGHAT and CDR2 FQNNGV. CDR3 size: 15 residues. For the CDR3, the DNA is TGTGCCAGCAGCTTAGTACAGGGGGCCTCGGATGGCTACACCTTC. Protein: CASSLVQGASDGYTF.

This chain links TRBV19 with TRBJ2-3; D is uncertain. V gave up 5 bases and J gave up 3 bases, with 9 bases separating them. This CDR3 has 13 amino acids. Per the germline V gene, CDR1 is LNHDA and CDR2 is SQIVND (reference sequence). DNA of the CDR3: TGTGCCAGTAGTCCAGGTGGGACAGATACGCAGTATTTT. Translating gives CASSPGGTDTQYF.

The CDR3 DNA reads as TGTGCCAGCAGTGAGACGGGGACTGGGGCCAACGTCCTGACTTTC. It codes for CASSETGTGANVLTF. The chain has TRBV2 and TRBJ2-6, with D possibly being TRBD2 (5 bases). Germline-derived CDR1 and CDR2 are SNHLY and FYNNEI. The CDR3 runs to 15 residues. Deletions cut 3 bases from V and 2 bases from J, with 8 bases between. The full variable domain, rest sourced from reference TRBV2 and TRBJ2-6, is EPEVTQTPSHQVTQMGQEVILRCVPISNHLYFYWYRQILGQKVEFLVSFYNNEISEKSEIFDDQFSVERPDGSNFTLKIRSTKLEDSAMYFCASSETGTGANVLTFGAGSRLTVL.

The chain has TRBV19 and TRBJ2-1, with TRBD2 as a possible D gene (5 bases). Trimming shortened V by 5 bases and J by 8 bases, and 19 bases separated the two germline ends. Germline values: CDR1 LNHDA, CDR2 SQIVND (reference sequence). The CDR3 sequence is 15 residues long. CDR3 sequence reads: CASSARTGFNDEQFF. The CDR3 bases are TGTGCCAGTAGTGCCAGGACGGGGTTCAACGATGAGCAGTTCTTC.